This T cell receptor (beta chain) is drawn from a study of T-cell reconstitution after alpha-beta-depleted transplantation in children. To note about this clonotype: The antigen remains unidentified.

Study outcomes and limitations: Among T cells one year after transplant, newly produced cells accounted for most counts and diversity. Reports say that about two months after transplant, the alpha-beta T cells came out of several hundred graft clones that had expanded.

Preparation of the TCRbeta library used unique molecular identifiers. Each CDR3 protein is one row after TCRdb ran MiXCR on the PCR reads. The table includes over 200,000 distinct CDR3 sequences, approximately 8% detected once. The clonotype originates from a male patient between 2 and 10 years old who had a stem cell transplant for acute myeloid leukemia, so the T cells may come from the graft donor. The sequencing used PBMCs, mostly from graft donor cells, collected 360 days after TCRalphabeta/CD19-depleted stem cell transplant.

The CDR3 protein is CASSKTGQGRRLGYEQYF. For the CDR3, the DNA is TGCGCCAGCAGTAAGACGGGACAGGGAAGAAGACTTGGCTACGAGCAGTACTTC. V and J are TRBV5-1 and TRBJ2-7; 9 nucleotides line up with TRBD1. The CDR3 is 18 amino acids. The ends lost 5 bases at V and 3 bases at J; junction bases unmatched: 18. CDR1 SGHRS and CDR2 YFSETQ come from the germline V gene.